Listed here are 11 T cell receptor beta chains from one sample, sequenced in a study of cytomegalovirus exposure and HLA in healthy donors. In the PCR, 60 Vbeta and 13 Jbeta primers were used. Data came from immunoSEQ multiplex PCR; TCRdb stores just in-frame clones and leaves some out. Of 150,000 to 180,000 clones listed, about 76% are singletons. Material: PBMCs. These TCRs come from a man aged 30-40 years in good health and CMV-seropositive.

V and J are TRBV6-5 and TRBJ2-3; tentatively, D is TRBD2 (6 bases). V shed 2 bases and J shed 2 bases, with 8 bases lying between them. The germline CDR1 and CDR2 sequences are MNHEY and SVGAGI. The CDR3 totals 14 residues. The CDR3 coding sequence is TGTGCCAGCAGTTACGGGGGGATCACAGATACGCAGTATTTT. Its translation: CASSYGGITDTQYF.

This sequence joins TRBV11-2 and TRBJ2-5, with TRBD1 identical over 8 bases. J lost 7 bases, V lost 4 bases, and 5 bases had no gene match. The CDR3 has 13 residues. Germline V gives CDR1 SGHAT, CDR2 FQNNGV. The CDR3 DNA reads as TGTGCCAGCAGCTCGGACAGGGTGGGGACCCAGTACTTC. This codes for CASSSDRVGTQYF.

The DNA of the CDR3 is TGTGCCAGCAGGACAGGGGGGAGGGGGACTGAAGCTTTCTTT. This codes for CASRTGGRGTEAFF. V usage is TRBV2 and J usage is TRBJ1-1, with TRBD1 identical over 9 bases. The V and J ends lost 6 bases and 5 bases, in that order; junction bases with no gene match: 7. The CDR3 spans 14 residues. CDR1 SNHLY and CDR2 FYNNEI come from the germline V gene.

V is TRBV6-5 and J is TRBJ2-5; D is unresolved. V lost 4 bases, J lost 2 bases, and 14 bases lay in between. CDR1 MNHEY and CDR2 SVGAGI come from the germline V gene. The CDR3 runs to 15 residues. The CDR3 region is CASSFSARWQETQYF. DNA of the CDR3: TGTGCCAGCAGTTTCTCCGCTAGATGGCAAGAGACCCAGTACTTC.

The rearrangement links TRBV4-1 to TRBJ1-5; tentative D call: TRBD1 (6 bases). The germline V and J ends were trimmed by 3 bases and 5 bases, with 8 bases remaining between them. Germline loops: CDR1 MGHRA, CDR2 YSYEKL. The CDR3 is made up of 13 amino acids. The CDR3 sequence: CASSHPGDQPQHF. The DNA of the CDR3 is TGCGCCAGCAGCCATCCAGGGGATCAGCCCCAGCATTTT.

This chain uses TRBV2 with TRBJ1-2; D is ambiguous. The germline V and J ends were trimmed by 5 bases and 4 bases, with 11 bases remaining between them. Per the germline V gene, CDR1 is SNHLY and CDR2 is FYNNEI. This CDR3 has 13 residues. CDR3 sequence (DNA): TGTGCCAGCAGTTTTACCGAGCGCTATGGCTACACCTTC. Its protein is CASSFTERYGYTF.

This chain connects TRBV9 to TRBJ2-7; 11 bases map to TRBD2. Germline values: CDR1 SGDLS, CDR2 YYNGEE. The CDR3 runs 15 residues. J lost 7 bases, V lost 3 bases, and 9 bases had no gene match. The CDR3 loop is CASSATTSGMGEQYF. CDR3 nucleotides: TGTGCCAGCAGCGCTACGACTAGCGGGATGGGGGAGCAGTACTTC.

J is TRBJ2-1 and V is TRBV5-1; no firm D call. The CDR3 length is 16 residues. CDR1 and CDR2 from the germline V gene are SGHRS and YFSETQ. V lost 0 bases, J lost 0 bases, and 10 bases lay in between. CDR3 in amino acids: CASSLVHPSSYNEQFF. In DNA form, the CDR3 reads TGCGCCAGCAGCTTGGTTCACCCCAGCTCCTACAATGAGCAGTTCTTC.

CDR3 DNA: TGCAGCGTTGATCTAGCGGGAGGAGGTGAGCAGTTCTTC. Translating gives CSVDLAGGGEQFF. The V call is TRBV29-1, the J call TRBJ2-1; 11 bases are a match to TRBD2. The CDR3 is made up of 13 amino acids. CDR1 is SQVTM, CDR2 ANQGSEA, per germline. Trimming removed 3 bases from V and 9 bases from J; junction bases left unmatched: 4.

This chain connects TRBV7-9 to TRBJ1-1; perhaps TRBD1 as D (5 bases). This CDR3 spans 13 amino acids. V was clipped by 5 bases and J by 5 bases, with 12 bases between them. The V gene's germline CDR1 is SEHNR and CDR2 FQNEAQ (reference sequence). CDR3 nucleotides: TGTGCCAGCAGCGTACAGGAACTTACTGAAGCTTTCTTT. Translation: CASSVQELTEAFF.

The chain employs TRBV25-1 and TRBJ2-3; a weak D match, TRBD2 (7 bases). CDR3 length equals 14 residues. Per germline, CDR1 MGHDK and CDR2 SYGVNS. Trimming shortened V by 5 bases and J by 5 bases, and 14 bases separated the two germline ends. The DNA of the CDR3 is TGTGCCAGCAGTTGGGGGGGGCTGGGAGATACGCAGTATTTT. Encoded protein: CASSWGGLGDTQYF.